This TCR beta chain appears in the sequencing data of a study of blood T cell repertoires in COVID-19. Some clones are missing from TCRdb's copy, which holds only in-frame ones; the method was immunoSEQ multiplex PCR. The sample lists over 100,000 clones, 86% occurring once. CDR3 size: 15 residues. With V trimmed by 3 bases and J by 4 bases, 8 bases remained unmatched. Germline CDR1 MGHDK, CDR2 SYGVNS. Sequencing was carried out using peripheral blood. The gene calls are TRBV25-1 and TRBJ2-7, with 8 bases aligning to TRBD1. This TCR came from a man in his forties or fifties with acute or convalescent COVID-19. CDR3 sequence: CASSESGQGKYEQYF. The CDR3 DNA reads TGTGCCAGCAGTGAGTCCGGACAGGGAAAGTACGAGCAGTACTTC.